The rows below give T cell receptor beta chains drawn from one sample of a study of T-cell memory formation after mild COVID-19. TCRdb redid the calling of the 5' RACE reads with MiXCR, one entry per CDR3 protein. This sample has around 300,000 distinct CDR3 sequences, with 10% to 15% found just once. Sequenced input: PBMCs or a T cell subset sorted from them (not recorded which). Every receptor here comes from a young man who had mild COVID-19 (a few samples of this study predate the infection). Cell type and time point are not known. Each CDR3 is given with its conserved first and last residue. The order of the fields is CDR3 protein, CDR3 DNA, J gene, D gene, V gene, clone size. The D gene is left open where the match is weak. Clone size is shown for a subset of rows, as once, few, many or a class of expanded clone.

CDR3 protein: CASSGQLYNEQFF
CDR3 DNA: TGCGCCAGCAGTGGACAGCTTTACAATGAGCAGTTCTTC
J gene: TRBJ2-1
D gene: -
V gene: TRBV5-1
clone size: many

CDR3 protein: CARPRGTSYNEQFF
CDR3 DNA: TGTGCCAGGCCTAGGGGCACCTCCTACAATGAGCAGTTCTTC
J gene: TRBJ2-1
D gene: -
V gene: TRBV14
clone size: -

CDR3 protein: CASSRRTGPYEQYF
CDR3 DNA: TGTGCCAGCAGCCGCCGGACAGGACCCTACGAGCAGTACTTC
J gene: TRBJ2-7
D gene: TRBD1
V gene: TRBV6-5
clone size: -

CDR3 protein: CASSLEWGELFF
CDR3 DNA: TGCGCCAGCAGCTTGGAATGGGGGGAGCTGTTTTTT
J gene: TRBJ2-2
D gene: -
V gene: TRBV5-1
clone size: -

CDR3 protein: CASSFSPQGEVNSPLHF
CDR3 DNA: TGCGCCAGCAGCTTCAGCCCTCAGGGGGAAGTGAATTCACCCCTCCACTTT
J gene: TRBJ1-6
D gene: TRBD1
V gene: TRBV5-1
clone size: many

CDR3 protein: CASSGDGIYNEQFF
CDR3 DNA: TGCGCCAGCAGCGGAGACGGCATTTACAATGAGCAGTTCTTC
J gene: TRBJ2-1
D gene: -
V gene: TRBV5-1
clone size: many

CDR3 protein: CASSNRDRLAKNIQYF
CDR3 DNA: TGTGCCAGCAGCAACCGGGACAGGTTAGCCAAAAACATTCAGTACTTC
J gene: TRBJ2-4
D gene: TRBD1
V gene: TRBV5-4
clone size: few

CDR3 protein: CASSQDIDRNLNYGYTF
CDR3 DNA: TGTGCCAGCAGCCAAGATATCGACAGAAACCTCAACTATGGCTACACCTTC
J gene: TRBJ1-2
D gene: -
V gene: TRBV3-1
clone size: -

CDR3 protein: CASSYGTTGEKLFF
CDR3 DNA: TGCGCCAGCAGCTATGGCACCACGGGCGAAAAACTGTTTTTT
J gene: TRBJ1-4
D gene: -
V gene: TRBV4-1
clone size: -

CDR3 protein: CASSGFTDTQYF
CDR3 DNA: TGTGCCAGCTCGGGATTCACAGATACGCAGTATTTT
J gene: TRBJ2-3
D gene: -
V gene: TRBV18
clone size: few

CDR3 protein: CASNSGVNTEAFF
CDR3 DNA: TGTGCCAGCAACTCAGGAGTGAACACTGAAGCTTTCTTT
J gene: TRBJ1-1
D gene: -
V gene: TRBV7-9
clone size: -

CDR3 protein: CASSLGASSATQYF
CDR3 DNA: TGTGCCAGCAGCTTAGGCGCTAGTTCGGCGACCCAGTACTTC
J gene: TRBJ2-5
D gene: -
V gene: TRBV7-6
clone size: -

CDR3 protein: CASSSQDRGIFGELFF
CDR3 DNA: TGTGCCAGCAGCTCCCAGGACAGGGGGATTTTCGGGGAGCTGTTTTTT
J gene: TRBJ2-2
D gene: TRBD1
V gene: TRBV7-9
clone size: -

CDR3 protein: CASSFADGPSGNTIYF
CDR3 DNA: TGTGCCAGCAGTTTCGCGGACGGTCCCTCTGGAAACACCATATATTTT
J gene: TRBJ1-3
D gene: -
V gene: TRBV7-6
clone size: few

CDR3 protein: CASSFAAREGTQYF
CDR3 DNA: TGTGCCAGCAGTTTCGCCGCGCGGGAGGGTACGCAGTATTTT
J gene: TRBJ2-3
D gene: TRBD2
V gene: TRBV12-3/TRBV12-4
clone size: few

CDR3 protein: CASSFGDRADEAFF
CDR3 DNA: TGTGCCAGCAGTTTCGGGGACAGGGCTGATGAAGCTTTCTTT
J gene: TRBJ1-1
D gene: TRBD1
V gene: TRBV12-3/TRBV12-4
clone size: -

CDR3 protein: CAITLDRHNTDTQYF
CDR3 DNA: TGTGCCATCACCCTGGACAGGCACAACACAGATACGCAGTATTTT
J gene: TRBJ2-3
D gene: TRBD1
V gene: TRBV10-3
clone size: few

CDR3 protein: CASSQDTTGRNSYNEQFF
CDR3 DNA: TGTGCCAGCAGCCAAGACACAACGGGGAGAAACTCCTACAATGAGCAGTTCTTC
J gene: TRBJ2-1
D gene: -
V gene: TRBV3-1
clone size: -

CDR3 protein: CASSTFPGRAINQPQHF
CDR3 DNA: TGTGCCAGCAGTACTTTCCCGGGGAGGGCGATCAATCAGCCCCAGCATTTT
J gene: TRBJ1-5
D gene: -
V gene: TRBV6-2/TRBV6-3
clone size: many

CDR3 protein: CASSYFSGKVAGANVLTF
CDR3 DNA: TGTGCCAGCAGTTACTTTTCAGGGAAAGTTGCTGGGGCCAACGTCCTGACTTTC
J gene: TRBJ2-6
D gene: -
V gene: TRBV6-2/TRBV6-3
clone size: few

CDR3 protein: CASPGRGPLDEQFF
CDR3 DNA: TGTGCCAGCCCGGGTAGGGGACCTCTGGATGAGCAGTTCTTC
J gene: TRBJ2-1
D gene: -
V gene: TRBV7-9
clone size: many

CDR3 protein: CASSVGTAGNTIYF
CDR3 DNA: TGTGCCAGCAGCGTCGGGACAGCCGGAAACACCATATATTTT
J gene: TRBJ1-3
D gene: TRBD1
V gene: TRBV9
clone size: few

CDR3 protein: CATSRDLAGTYGYTF
CDR3 DNA: TGTGCCACCAGCAGAGATCTGGCAGGGACCTATGGCTACACCTTC
J gene: TRBJ1-2
D gene: -
V gene: TRBV15
clone size: -

CDR3 protein: CASSQEFSGTSYGYTF
CDR3 DNA: TGCGCCAGCAGCCAAGAATTCTCGGGGACTAGCTATGGCTACACCTTC
J gene: TRBJ1-2
D gene: -
V gene: TRBV4-3
clone size: -

CDR3 protein: CASVPKHTYGYTF
CDR3 DNA: TGTGCCAGCGTTCCGAAACACACCTATGGCTACACCTTC
J gene: TRBJ1-2
D gene: -
V gene: TRBV6-2/TRBV6-3
clone size: few

CDR3 protein: CASSQLTGGAETQYF
CDR3 DNA: TGCGCCAGCAGCCAACTCACAGGGGGCGCAGAGACCCAGTACTTC
J gene: TRBJ2-5
D gene: TRBD1
V gene: TRBV5-1
clone size: few

CDR3 protein: CASSPGQGAQPQHF
CDR3 DNA: TGCGCCAGCAGCCCGGGACAGGGGGCTCAGCCCCAGCATTTT
J gene: TRBJ1-5
D gene: TRBD1
V gene: TRBV4-1
clone size: few

CDR3 protein: CASSLQRKETQYF
CDR3 DNA: TGCGCCAGCAGCTTGCAGCGGAAAGAGACCCAGTACTTC
J gene: TRBJ2-5
D gene: -
V gene: TRBV5-1
clone size: -

CDR3 protein: CASSLGPSGDNEQFF
CDR3 DNA: TGCGCCAGCAGCTTGGGTCCTAGCGGGGATAATGAGCAGTTCTTC
J gene: TRBJ2-1
D gene: TRBD2
V gene: TRBV5-1
clone size: -

CDR3 protein: CASRYLGENTEAFF
CDR3 DNA: TGTGCCAGCAGATATTTAGGCGAAAACACTGAAGCTTTCTTT
J gene: TRBJ1-1
D gene: -
V gene: TRBV6-6
clone size: few

CDR3 protein: CASSLAGHQPQHF
CDR3 DNA: TGTGCCAGCAGTTTGGCAGGGCATCAGCCCCAGCATTTT
J gene: TRBJ1-5
D gene: -
V gene: TRBV28
clone size: many

CDR3 protein: CASSFRTNPLHF
CDR3 DNA: TGTGCCAGCAGCTTCCGCACGAACCCCCTCCACTTT
J gene: TRBJ1-6
D gene: -
V gene: TRBV7-9
clone size: -

CDR3 protein: CASSLRPNEKLFF
CDR3 DNA: TGTGCCAGCAGTTTACGGCCAAATGAAAAACTGTTTTTT
J gene: TRBJ1-4
D gene: -
V gene: TRBV28
clone size: many